A single sample gave rise to the 31 T cell receptor beta chains below, sequenced in a study of shared clonotypes between healthy human individuals. Naive-designated CD8 cells lacked CD45RO, were positively enriched for CCR7, and omitted terminally differentiated effector memory CD45RA+ cells. Using immunoSEQ multiplex PCR, the repertoire was profiled, and TCRdb retains in-frame clones only, with some absent. The sample lists about 800,000 clones; approximately 96% were seen once. The sequencing input was naive CD8+ T cells sorted from blood. The receptors stem from a man younger than 45 in good health.

The chain joins TRBV7-3 to TRBJ2-7; 10 nucleotides match TRBD1. The CDR3 runs 14 residues. Germline-derived CDR1 and CDR2 are SGHTA and FQGTGA. Trimming cost V 2 bases and J 5 bases; bases outside gene matches: 3. The CDR3 loop is CASSLVGTGDEQYF. The CDR3 nucleotides read TGTGCCAGCAGCTTAGTAGGGACAGGGGACGAGCAGTACTTC.

This chain uses TRBV29-1 with TRBJ1-3; 7 nucleotides match TRBD1. V lost 7 bases, J lost 2 bases, and 5 bases stayed unmatched. This CDR3 contains 13 residues. Per the germline V gene, CDR1 is SQVTM and CDR2 is ANQGSEA. The CDR3 sequence: CSGLQGTGNTIYF. CDR3 in DNA: TGCAGCGGACTACAGGGGACTGGAAACACCATATATTTT.

V and J are TRBV5-1 and TRBJ2-2; 11 bases are a match to TRBD2. This CDR3 contains 15 residues. Trimming cost V 7 bases and J 8 bases; bases outside gene matches: 10. Looked up from germline, CDR1 is SGHRS and CDR2 is YFSETQ. This CDR3 is CASGPTSGIPGELFF. Here the CDR3 DNA reads TGCGCCAGCGGCCCGACTAGCGGGATTCCGGGGGAGCTGTTTTTT.

Worth noting for this clone: This sample also contains other DNA sequences that code for the same CDR3. The chain employs TRBV7-8 and TRBJ2-7, with D unresolved. The CDR3 covers 13 residues. The germline V gene encodes CDR1 SGHVS and CDR2 FQNEAQ. Deletions cut 0 bases from V and 4 bases from J, with 7 bases between. The CDR3: CASSLAQVYEQYF. CDR3 coding DNA: TGTGCCAGCAGCTTAGCCCAGGTTTACGAGCAGTACTTC. The whole variable domain, filled in from reference TRBV7-8 and TRBJ2-7, reads GAGVSQSPRYKVAKRGQDVALRCDPISGHVSLFWYQQALGQGPEFLTYFQNEAQLDKSGLPSDRFFAERPEGSVSTLKIQRTQQEDSAVYLCASSLAQVYEQYFGPGTRLTVT.

The J gene is TRBJ2-7, the V gene TRBV19; 8 bases match TRBD1. Germline V gene data show CDR1 as LNHDA and CDR2 as SQIVND (reference sequence). This CDR3 is built from 15 residues. V was pared by 5 bases and J by 1 base, with 7 bases of the junction left unmatched. The CDR3 is CASSGAGGPSYEQYF. In nucleotides, the CDR3 is TGTGCCAGTAGTGGAGCAGGGGGCCCTTCCTACGAGCAGTACTTC.

The chain couples TRBV5-1 to TRBJ1-1, with a possible D match to TRBD1 (5 bases). This CDR3 comprises 15 residues. Germline CDR1 and CDR2: SGHRS and YFSETQ. The V end was cut by 6 bases, the J end by 4 bases, with 19 bases between. The DNA for the CDR3 is TGCGCCAGCAAAGAGAACAGAGGGACCGGCACTGAAGCTTTCTTT. Translation gives CASKENRGTGTEAFF. The full variable domain, in which reference TRBV5-1 and TRBJ1-1 provide the parts outside the CDR3, is KAGVTQTPRYLIKTRGQQVTLSCSPISGHRSVSWYQQTPGQGLQFLFEYFSETQRNKGNFPGRFSGRQFSNSRSEMNVSTLELGDSALYLCASKENRGTGTEAFFGQGTRLTVV.

The genes are TRBV27 and TRBJ2-1; TRBD2 agrees at 10 bases. Per the germline V gene, CDR1 is MNHEY and CDR2 is SMNVEV (reference sequence). The CDR3 has 15 amino acids. The trim removed 5 bases at V and 4 bases at J, leaving 5 bases unmatched. The CDR3 DNA follows: TGTGCCAGCAGTCAGGGACTAGCGCCTTACAATGAGCAGTTCTTC. It specifies CASSQGLAPYNEQFF.

Comment on this clone: An end of the junction does not agree with germline; a read error may underlie this. The CDR3 coding sequence is TGTGCCAGCAGTCCAGGGGGGGAGAACGCTGAAGCTTTCTTT. This translates into CASSPGGENAEAFF. The rearrangement joins TRBV6-5 to TRBJ1-1; 7 nucleotides agree with TRBD1. Germline CDR1 MNHEY, CDR2 SVGAGI. This CDR3 comprises 14 residues.

J is TRBJ2-7 and V is TRBV27; tentative D call: TRBD1 (6 bases). Germline CDR1 reads MNHEY; CDR2 reads SMNVEV (reference sequence). Trimming removed 8 bases at V and 12 bases at J, with 14 bases between. The CDR3 covers 10 residues. DNA for the CDR3: TGTGCCAGCGGGACATCAACCATGTACTTC. Its protein is CASGTSTMYF.

About this clone: Distinct nucleotide sequences in the sample also encode this CDR3. The CDR3 sequence is CASSTGTGGNQPQHF. The CDR3 bases are TGTGCCAGCAGCACAGGGACAGGGGGGAATCAGCCCCAGCATTTT. J is TRBJ1-5 and V is TRBV9; TRBD1 agrees at 11 bases. The CDR3 extends over 15 amino acids. Germline CDR1 SGDLS, CDR2 YYNGEE. After removal of 4 bases from V and 4 bases from J, the junction contained 4 bases not matched to a gene.

The chain carries TRBV7-9 and TRBJ2-1, with 14 bases identical to TRBD2. With 5 bases clipped from V and 10 bases from J, the junction kept 7 bases outside the gene matches. CDR3 size: 15 residues. The germline gives CDR1 SEHNR, CDR2 FQNEAQ (reference sequence). The CDR3 loop is CASSPGGLAGVEQFF. The CDR3 DNA reads as TGTGCCAGCAGCCCTGGGGGACTAGCGGGAGTAGAGCAGTTCTTC.

CDR3 in DNA: TGTGCCAGCAGCGTAGGAGGCCATTGCGGGAGCTTGAAGATCAATGAGCAGTTCTTC. As protein: CASSVGGHCGSLKINEQFF. The chain uses TRBV9 and TRBJ2-1; 7 nucleotides align to TRBD2. CDR3 length: 19 residues. Germline values: CDR1 SGDLS, CDR2 YYNGEE. Unmatched junction bases numbered 18, after V lost 0 bases and J lost 6 bases. Combining the CDR3 with reference TRBV9 and TRBJ2-1 gives the whole variable domain DSGVTQTPKHLITATGQRVTLRCSPRSGDLSVYWYQQSLDQGLQFLIQYYNGEERAKGNILERFSAQQFPDLHSELNLSSLELGDSALYFCASSVGGHCGSLKINEQFFGPGTRLTVL.

This chain uses TRBV6-1 with TRBJ1-2, with D perhaps matching TRBD1 (5 bases). Deletions cut 3 bases from V and 5 bases from J, with 7 bases between. CDR1 MNHNS and CDR2 SASEGT come from the germline V gene. The CDR3 is 12 amino acids. The CDR3 nucleotides read TGTGCCAGCAGTGAGGGGGGTTATGGCTACACCTTC. This codes for CASSEGGYGYTF.

The chain is built from TRBV7-9 and TRBJ2-3; perhaps TRBD2 as D (5 bases). Trimming took 8 bases from V and 0 from J, leaving 12 bases between them. Germline loops: CDR1 SEHNR, CDR2 FQNEAQ (reference sequence). The CDR3 contains 14 residues. The CDR3 loop reads CASATGFSTDTQYF. The DNA for the CDR3 is TGTGCCAGCGCCACGGGGTTTAGCACAGATACGCAGTATTTT.

Note on this clone: This CDR3 is also generated by other DNA sequences in the sample. The chain combines TRBV27 with TRBJ2-1; D uncertain. V lost 8 bases to trimming and J lost 2 bases, with 4 bases between them. Germline CDR1 MNHEY, CDR2 SMNVEV (reference sequence). The CDR3 has 11 amino acids. The DNA for the CDR3 is TGTGCCAGCCGCGCCTACAATGAGCAGTTCTTC. This gives the protein CASRAYNEQFF.

This clone was picked up one time. The rearrangement links TRBV29-1 to TRBJ2-3; 7 nucleotides align to TRBD1. The CDR3 is 14 residues long. Trimming took 1 base from V and 12 from J; bases not matched to a gene: 13. CDR1 is SQVTM, CDR2 ANQGSEA, per germline. The CDR3 nucleotides read TGCAGCGTTGAAGGGACAGGCCCTCAGGACACACAGTATTTT. Translated: CSVEGTGPQDTQYF.

V gene TRBV2 combines with J gene TRBJ2-3, with 7 bases matching TRBD2. The length of the CDR3 is 18 residues. The junction had 20 bases not matched to a gene; V was cut back by 7 bases and J by 4 bases. Germline CDR1 and CDR2: SNHLY and FYNNEI. For the CDR3, the DNA is TGTGCCAGCACAGAAAACCGGGGTGGGCCCGGGAGGCCAGATACGCAGTATTTT. It translates to CASTENRGGPGRPDTQYF.

CDR3 loop: CASSLLELGDEQFF. DNA of the CDR3: TGCGCCAGCAGCCTGCTCGAGTTGGGCGATGAGCAGTTCTTC. The chain uses TRBV5-1 and TRBJ2-1; D remains ambiguous. The CDR3 is 14 amino acids. The germline V and J ends were trimmed by 4 bases and 8 bases, with 16 bases remaining between them. CDR1 is SGHRS and CDR2 is YFSETQ in the germline V gene.

V gene TRBV30 combines with J gene TRBJ2-7; 7 nucleotides align to TRBD1. Germline V gene lookup returns CDR1 GTSNPN and CDR2 SVGIG (reference sequence). This CDR3 contains 14 residues. Losses at the gene ends were 4 bases for V and 3 bases for J; bases not matched to a gene: 9. The CDR3 coding sequence is TGTGCCTGGACCGGGACAGCAAACCGCTACGAGCAGTACTTC. It codes for CAWTGTANRYEQYF.

The chain couples TRBV7-2 to TRBJ2-7, with D perhaps assigned TRBD1 or TRBD2 (5 bases each). Trimming took 4 bases from V and 3 from J, leaving 13 bases between them. Germline V gene data show CDR1 as SGHTA and CDR2 as FQGNSA. This CDR3 region has 14 residues. In DNA, the CDR3 is TGTGCCAGCAGCTCAGAGGGGATTTTCTACGAGCAGTACTTC. Its translation: CASSSEGIFYEQYF.

The J gene is TRBJ2-7, the V gene TRBV7-9, with TRBD1 matching over 9 bases. The CDR3 is 16 residues long. Germline values: CDR1 SEHNR, CDR2 FQNEAQ (reference sequence). Trimming at V came to 5 bases and at J to 2 bases, leaving 10 bases not matched to a gene. DNA for the CDR3: TGTGCCAGCAGCCCAGGTATGGGACAGGGCACCTACGAGCAGTACTTC. The encoded protein is CASSPGMGQGTYEQYF.

The chain uses TRBV9 and TRBJ2-7; D unresolved. V was cut by 3 bases and J by 0 bases, with 7 bases left in between. Germline assignment: CDR1 SGDLS and CDR2 YYNGEE. The CDR3 extends over 13 amino acids. CDR3 in DNA: TGTGCCAGCAGCGCCTCTTTCTCCTACGAGCAGTACTTC. This translates into CASSASFSYEQYF.

The chain is built from TRBV29-1 and TRBJ2-7; possibly TRBD1 for D (6 bases). From germline, CDR1 is SQVTM and CDR2 ANQGSEA. The CDR3 contains 15 residues. Trimming shortened V by 3 bases and J by 2 bases, and 17 bases separated the two germline ends. In DNA form, the CDR3 reads TGCAGCGTTGAGGTAACAGGGCCTGATACCTACGAGCAGTACTTC. Protein sequence: CSVEVTGPDTYEQYF.

This sequence joins TRBV4-1 and TRBJ2-7; weak D call: TRBD1 (6 bases). Per germline, CDR1 MGHRA and CDR2 YSYEKL. Between the trimmed V and J ends, which lost 0 bases and 2 bases, there was a span of 8 bases. CDR3 size: 14 residues. The CDR3 bases are TGCGCCAGCAGCCAAGAGGGACAAACCTACGAGCAGTACTTC. It encodes CASSQEGQTYEQYF.

The J gene is TRBJ1-4, the V gene TRBV7-9; D possibly corresponds to TRBD1 (6 bases). CDR3 length equals 19 residues. Germline V gene lookup returns CDR1 SEHNR and CDR2 FQNEAQ (reference sequence). The V end lost 1 base, the J end lost 6 bases, and 24 bases lay between the germline ends. CDR3 in amino acids: CASSLVRGSRGQLDEKLFF. CDR3 sequence (DNA): TGTGCCAGCAGCTTAGTTAGGGGCAGTCGGGGGCAACTGGATGAAAAACTGTTTTTT.

Of note for this clone: Other DNA variants within this sample encode the same CDR3. The rearrangement uses TRBV27 and TRBJ2-7; the D gene is possibly TRBD2 (6 bases). V was clipped by 8 bases and J by 0 bases, with 8 bases between them. CDR3 length equals 12 residues. Per the germline V gene, CDR1 is MNHEY and CDR2 is SMNVEV (reference sequence). CDR3 region: CASSGSSYEQYF. DNA for the CDR3: TGTGCCAGCTCCGGGAGCTCCTACGAGCAGTACTTC.

The genes are TRBV10-2 and TRBJ1-5; D ambiguous. V was clipped by 2 bases and J by 5 bases, with 10 bases between them. This CDR3 comprises 14 residues. Germline V gene data show CDR1 as WSHSY and CDR2 as SAAADI. The CDR3 DNA reads TGCGCCAGCAGTGAGGGGATGAGCTATCAGCCCCAGCATTTT. It specifies CASSEGMSYQPQHF.

The V gene is TRBV7-2, the J gene TRBJ2-5; 8 bases match TRBD2. This CDR3 region has 14 residues. The germline V gene encodes CDR1 SGHTA and CDR2 FQGNSA. The ends lost 1 base at V and 5 bases at J; junction bases unmatched: 3. CDR3 sequence reads: CASSLGGRLETQYF. In DNA, the CDR3 is TGTGCCAGCAGCTTAGGCGGGAGGCTCGAGACCCAGTACTTC.

The rearrangement links TRBV2 to TRBJ1-1; maybe TRBD1 (6 bases). The length of the CDR3 is 15 residues. V gave up 0 bases and J gave up 1 base, with 9 bases separating them. Per germline, CDR1 SNHLY and CDR2 FYNNEI. The CDR3 region has the DNA TGTGCCAGCAGTGAAGCCCTGGGACAGAACACTGAAGCTTTCTTT. Translating it yields CASSEALGQNTEAFF.

CDR3 DNA: TGTGCCATCAGTGAGTCTTCTGGACAGCTTTTGGAGCAGTACTTC. This translates into CAISESSGQLLEQYF. This rearrangement joins TRBV10-3 to TRBJ2-7; weak D call: TRBD1 (6 bases). This CDR3 contains 15 residues. The V end was cut by 0 bases, the J end by 7 bases, with 16 bases between. CDR1 and CDR2 from the germline V gene are ENHRY and SYGVKD.

This clone was seen just once. The rearrangement uses TRBV5-1 and TRBJ2-5; D not resolved. Trimming pared 0 bases from V and 5 bases from J, leaving 14 bases between. The germline V gene encodes CDR1 SGHRS and CDR2 YFSETQ. CDR3 size: 15 residues. CDR3 nucleotides: TGCGCCAGCAGCTTGGCCCTTCCTCTCGGGGAGACCCAGTACTTC. Translated: CASSLALPLGETQYF.